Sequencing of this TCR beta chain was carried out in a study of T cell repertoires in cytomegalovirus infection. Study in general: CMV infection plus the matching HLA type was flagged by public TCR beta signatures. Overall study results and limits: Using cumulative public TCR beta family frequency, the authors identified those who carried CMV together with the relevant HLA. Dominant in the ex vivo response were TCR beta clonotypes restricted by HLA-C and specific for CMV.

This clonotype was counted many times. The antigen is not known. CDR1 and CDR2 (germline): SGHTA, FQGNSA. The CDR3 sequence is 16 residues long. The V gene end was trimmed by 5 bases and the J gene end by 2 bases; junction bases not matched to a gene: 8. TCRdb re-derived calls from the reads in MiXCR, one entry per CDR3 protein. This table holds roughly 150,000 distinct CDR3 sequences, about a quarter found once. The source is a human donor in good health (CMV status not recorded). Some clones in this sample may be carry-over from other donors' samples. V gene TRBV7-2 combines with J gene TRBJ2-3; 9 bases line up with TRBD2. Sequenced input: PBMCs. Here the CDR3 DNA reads TGTGCCAGCAGCGTTAGCGGGGGACCAGTCACAGATACGCAGTATTTT. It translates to CASSVSGGPVTDTQYF.